The clone carrying this TCR beta chain was detected a few times. Its antigen is still unknown. This specimen comes from a study of response to subunit inactivated influenza vaccine. Study-wide results and caveats: A suggestion made by the authors is that each seasonal influenza vaccination recruits few new T cells.

TCRdb called the RT-PCR reads again in MiXCR, with one record for every CDR3 protein. This table has more than 550,000 distinct CDR3 sequences, over 9% appearing once. The V and J ends lost 0 bases and 1 base, in that order; junction bases with no gene match: 2. Germline CDR1 and CDR2: SGHAT and FQNNGV. The CDR3 has 17 amino acids. This same sample was also taken into another study, of T cells expressing NK-cell markers. As that study records: With UMIs, 5'RACE template switching was used to make TCR beta cDNA. With an anti-gamma-delta TCR antibody, sorting in several experiments was kept to alpha-beta TCR T cells. The contribution of dominant NKG2C+ clonotypes to CD8+ T cells in about six donors was about 1.0-7.0%.

Sequencing was performed on PBMCs from blood, taken on the day of vaccination. The gene calls are TRBV11-2 and TRBJ2-1; 11 positions match TRBD2. This TCR was sampled from a man aged 50 to 60 who received an inactivated influenza vaccine. For the CDR3, the DNA is TGTGCCAGCAGCTTAGAGGCTAGCGGGGGGTCCTACAATGAGCAGTTCTTC. Protein: CASSLEASGGSYNEQFF. The full variable domain, completed using reference TRBV11-2 and TRBJ2-1, is EAGVAQSPRYKIIEKRQSVAFWCNPISGHATLYWYQQILGQGPKLLIQFQNNGVVDDSQLPKDRFSAERLKGVDSTLKIQPAKLEDSAVYLCASSLEASGGSYNEQFFGPGTRLTVL.